The 25 T cell receptor beta chains below all came from one sample that was sequenced in a study of graft-versus-host responses after intestinal transplantation. Using immunoSEQ multiplex PCR, the repertoire was profiled, and TCRdb retains in-frame clones only, with some absent. Altogether over 65,000 clones are present, 80% to 95% being singletons, with the ten largest covering 6% to 9%. The antigens of these receptors remain unknown. The sample here was unstimulated CD8+ T cells sorted from spleen or lymph node cells, taken before transplant. The receptors originated from a human donor who was the organ donor for an intestinal transplant.

The chain combines TRBV4-1 with TRBJ1-5; no firm D call. V lost 2 bases, J lost 4 bases, and 18 bases lay in between. Per the germline V gene, CDR1 is MGHRA and CDR2 is YSYEKL. The CDR3 totals 17 residues. CDR3 protein: CASSQTPLRRRNQPQHF. CDR3 nucleotide sequence: TGCGCCAGCAGCCAAACCCCCCTCCGACGTCGTAATCAGCCCCAGCATTTT.

This chain connects TRBV27 to TRBJ1-2; TRBD1 aligns across 9 bases. With 4 bases clipped from V and 4 bases from J, the junction kept 4 bases outside the gene matches. Per the germline V gene, CDR1 is MNHEY and CDR2 is SMNVEV (reference sequence). The CDR3 extends over 14 amino acids. CDR3 in amino acids: CASSWAGQGYGYTF. The CDR3 nucleotides are TGTGCCAGCAGTTGGGCGGGACAGGGCTATGGCTACACCTTC.

This clone came up once. The CDR3: CASSLGRSSYEQYF. The CDR3 DNA reads as TGTGCCAGCAGCTTGGGACGGAGCTCCTACGAGCAGTACTTC. The chain has TRBV5-4 and TRBJ2-7; no clear D. CDR3 size: 14 residues. Germline CDR1 reads SGHNT; CDR2 reads YYREEE (reference sequence). V was trimmed by 0 bases and J by 0 bases, leaving 7 bases between them.

Worth noting for this clone: This CDR3 is also generated by other DNA sequences in the sample. The chain recombines TRBV27 with TRBJ2-1, with D unresolved. This CDR3 has 11 residues. Trimming pared 3 bases from V and 3 bases from J, leaving 0 bases between. Germline assignment: CDR1 MNHEY and CDR2 SMNVEV (reference sequence). CDR3 loop: CASSFYNEQFF. For the CDR3, the DNA is TGTGCCAGCAGTTTCTACAATGAGCAGTTCTTC.

The chain uses TRBV9 and TRBJ2-3, with D maybe TRBD1 (8 bases). The CDR3 runs 15 residues. Per the germline V gene, CDR1 is SGDLS and CDR2 is YYNGEE. Trimming left V 6 bases short and J 0 bases short, with 14 bases between. This CDR3 reads CASNLQGGSTDTQYF. Written as DNA, the CDR3 is TGTGCCAGCAACCTACAGGGGGGGAGCACAGATACGCAGTATTTT. The full variable domain, with the rest looked up from reference TRBV9 and TRBJ2-3, is DSGVTQTPKHLITATGQRVTLRCSPRSGDLSVYWYQQSLDQGLQFLIQYYNGEERAKGNILERFSAQQFPDLHSELNLSSLELGDSALYFCASNLQGGSTDTQYFGPGTRLTVL.

V gene TRBV5-4 combines with J gene TRBJ1-6; 7 nucleotides align to TRBD1. The CDR3 is made up of 14 amino acids. V lost 4 bases, J lost 6 bases, and 4 bases stayed unmatched. Germline V gene lookup returns CDR1 SGHNT and CDR2 YYREEE (reference sequence). The CDR3 bases are TGTGCCAGCAGCCCGACAGGGACTAATTCACCCCTCCACTTT. Protein: CASSPTGTNSPLHF. Using reference TRBV5-4 and TRBJ1-6 for the parts outside the CDR3, the full variable domain is ETGVTQSPTHLIKTRGQQVTLRCSSQSGHNTVSWYQQALGQGPQFIFQYYREEENGRGNFPPRFSGLQFPNYSSELNVNALELDDSALYLCASSPTGTNSPLHFGNGTRLTVT.

This chain uses TRBV7-3 with TRBJ2-7; TRBD2 matches at 7 bases. V dropped 5 bases and J dropped 10; count of bases not matched to a gene: 17. From germline, CDR1 is SGHTA and CDR2 FQGTGA. The CDR3 spans 15 residues. The CDR3, as DNA: TGTGCCAGCAGCGAACGACCGGGACTACCTAGCGCTCAGTACTTC. The encoded protein is CASSERPGLPSAQYF.

The chain is built from TRBV5-6 and TRBJ2-7; D is unclear. The germline V and J ends were trimmed by 4 bases and 0 bases, with 14 bases remaining between them. In germline, CDR1 is SGHDT, CDR2 YYEEEE. The CDR3 has 15 amino acids. CDR3 DNA: TGTGCCAGCAGCGCGCCCCTGGACGGCTCCTACGAGCAGTACTTC. Protein sequence: CASSAPLDGSYEQYF.

The chain recombines TRBV29-1 with TRBJ1-2, with D tentatively TRBD1 (5 bases). The germline V and J ends were trimmed by 3 bases and 10 bases, with 12 bases remaining between them. Germline CDR1 is SQVTM and CDR2 is ANQGSEA. The CDR3 covers 11 residues. Here the CDR3 DNA reads TGCAGCGTTGATGACAGTCTTGTCTACACCTTC. Translated, it gives CSVDDSLVYTF.

The V call is TRBV7-9, the J call TRBJ2-5; 7 bases map to TRBD2. The germline V gene has CDR1 SEHNR and CDR2 FQNEAQ (reference sequence). CDR3 length: 15 residues. Unmatched junction bases numbered 6, after V lost 1 base and J lost 4 bases. The CDR3 here is CASSLVGGERETQYF. The CDR3 DNA reads as TGTGCCAGCAGCTTAGTGGGAGGGGAGCGAGAGACCCAGTACTTC. The full variable domain, its missing parts supplied by reference TRBV7-9 and TRBJ2-5, is DTGVSQNPRHKITKRGQNVTFRCDPISEHNRLYWYRQTLGQGPEFLTYFQNEAQLEKSRLLSDRFSAERPKGSFSTLEIQRTEQGDSAMYLCASSLVGGERETQYFGPGTRLLVL.

This clone showed up just once. J is TRBJ2-7 and V is TRBV7-9, with 7 bases that match TRBD1. Germline V gene sequence: CDR1 SEHNR, CDR2 FQNEAQ (reference sequence). The V segment lost 10 bases and the J segment 2 bases; nucleotides outside the gene matches: 14. The CDR3 has 15 amino acids. This CDR3 is CATRPQTGKTYEQYF. CDR3 nucleotides: TGTGCCACTAGACCGCAGACAGGGAAGACCTACGAGCAGTACTTC. The full variable domain, with the rest looked up from reference TRBV7-9 and TRBJ2-7, is DTGVSQNPRHKITKRGQNVTFRCDPISEHNRLYWYRQTLGQGPEFLTYFQNEAQLEKSRLLSDRFSAERPKGSFSTLEIQRTEQGDSAMYLCATRPQTGKTYEQYFGPGTRLTVT.

This chain links TRBV6-5 with TRBJ2-7; D possibly corresponds to TRBD1 (7 bases). The germline V and J ends were trimmed by 6 bases and 5 bases, with 14 bases remaining between them. From germline, CDR1 is MNHEY and CDR2 SVGAGI. The CDR3 has 13 amino acids. CDR3 loop: CASSPTGRNEQYF. In DNA, the CDR3 is TGTGCCAGCAGCCCGACAGGGAGGAACGAGCAGTACTTC.

This clone was detected only once. J is TRBJ1-2 and V is TRBV29-1; D ambiguous. CDR3 length: 12 residues. V gave up 3 bases and J gave up 4 bases, with 9 bases separating them. The germline CDR1 and CDR2 sequences are SQVTM and ANQGSEA. CDR3 nucleotides: TGCAGCGTTGAGAACCGCCTCTATGGCTACACCTTC. This gives the protein CSVENRLYGYTF.

The chain joins TRBV2 to TRBJ2-5; D is unresolved. V shed 4 bases and J shed 1 base, with 4 bases lying between them. In germline, CDR1 is SNHLY, CDR2 FYNNEI. This CDR3 is 12 amino acids long. DNA of the CDR3: TGTGCCAGCAGTGGATTCCAAGAGACCCAGTACTTC. Its protein is CASSGFQETQYF.

This chain joins TRBV2 and TRBJ2-7; the match to TRBD1 covers 7 bases. CDR3 length equals 16 residues. Per germline, CDR1 SNHLY and CDR2 FYNNEI. J was trimmed by 5 bases and V by 6 bases; bases with no gene match: 16. The CDR3 bases are TGTGCCAGCAGCGTTGGATTGCGGACAGGAACCCACGAGCAGTACTTC. This codes for CASSVGLRTGTHEQYF.

The chain couples TRBV11-2 to TRBJ2-1; the D call may be TRBD1 or TRBD2 (5 bases each). CDR1 SGHAT and CDR2 FQNNGV come from the germline V gene. Trimming stripped 3 bases from V and 10 bases from J, with 10 bases between. This CDR3 comprises 12 residues. This CDR3 is CASSFGAQEQFF. For the CDR3, the DNA is TGTGCCAGCAGCTTCGGGGCACAAGAGCAGTTCTTC.

This clone was seen just once. The V call is TRBV4-1, the J call TRBJ2-7; possibly TRBD1 or TRBD2 for D (5 bases each). Deletions cut 4 bases from V and 7 bases from J, with 14 bases between. CDR1 and CDR2 from the germline V gene are MGHRA and YSYEKL. CDR3 size: 13 residues. CDR3 region: CASSPGPVGEQYF. Written as DNA, the CDR3 is TGCGCCAGCAGCCCGGGACCGGTGGGGGAGCAGTACTTC.

J is TRBJ2-1 and V is TRBV6-5; TRBD2 matches 9 bases. The V gene end was trimmed by 7 bases and the J gene end by 2 bases; junction bases not matched to a gene: 6. Germline CDR1 and CDR2: MNHEY and SVGAGI. This CDR3 region has 15 residues. In nucleotides, the CDR3 is TGTGCCAGCACCCCGGCGGGGGGGGCCTACAATGAGCAGTTCTTC. Translating gives CASTPAGGAYNEQFF.

This chain connects TRBV27 to TRBJ1-2, with D perhaps TRBD1 (6 bases). Per germline, CDR1 MNHEY and CDR2 SMNVEV (reference sequence). The V end lost 6 bases, the J end lost 3 bases, and 11 bases lay between the germline ends. This CDR3 region has 13 residues. CDR3 region: CASRVRGDYGYTF. In DNA form, the CDR3 reads TGTGCCAGCAGGGTTAGGGGGGACTATGGCTACACCTTC.

The rearrangement uses TRBV30 and TRBJ1-1; perhaps TRBD1 as D (5 bases). The CDR3 runs to 13 residues. Between the trimmed V and J ends, which lost 1 base and 4 bases, there was a span of 10 bases. Germline V lookup: CDR1 GTSNPN, CDR2 SVGIG (reference sequence). Here the CDR3 DNA reads TGTGCCTGGAGTGACCAGGGAGGCACTGAAGCTTTCTTT. Residues: CAWSDQGGTEAFF.

The gene calls are TRBV27 and TRBJ2-5; D remains ambiguous. Trimming took off 6 bases at V and 5 bases at J, with 16 bases between the two ends. This CDR3 spans 14 amino acids. In germline, CDR1 is MNHEY, CDR2 SMNVEV (reference sequence). As DNA, the CDR3 is TGTGCCAGCAGCATTCCCTACAACGTGGAGACCCAGTACTTC. Translated, it gives CASSIPYNVETQYF.

This chain connects TRBV4-1 to TRBJ2-2; D might be TRBD2 (6 bases). The CDR3 consists of 15 residues. CDR1 and CDR2 (germline): MGHRA, YSYEKL. V lost 0 bases to trimming and J lost 3 bases, with 8 bases between them. The CDR3 reads CASSQEWEDTGELFF. Here the CDR3 DNA reads TGCGCCAGCAGCCAAGAGTGGGAGGACACCGGGGAGCTGTTTTTT.

V is TRBV10-3 and J is TRBJ1-1; 7 bases fit TRBD1. The CDR3 runs 14 residues. Germline loops: CDR1 ENHRY, CDR2 SYGVKD. The junction had 1 base not matched to a gene; V was cut back by 2 bases and J by 1 base. The CDR3 sequence: CAISEGTENTEAFF. The CDR3 coding sequence is TGTGCCATCAGTGAGGGGACAGAGAACACTGAAGCTTTCTTT.

The chain links TRBV5-1 to TRBJ2-2; D gene unclear. The V end lost 0 bases, the J end lost 4 bases, and 7 bases lay between the germline ends. Germline lookup yields CDR1 SGHRS and CDR2 YFSETQ. This CDR3 contains 14 residues. The CDR3 region is CASSLEGPTGELFF. The CDR3, as DNA: TGCGCCAGCAGCTTGGAGGGTCCCACCGGGGAGCTGTTTTTT.

The chain uses TRBV27 and TRBJ1-2; D unresolved. Germline CDR1 MNHEY, CDR2 SMNVEV (reference sequence). The CDR3 runs 14 residues. Trimming stripped 4 bases from V and 8 bases from J, with 17 bases between. CDR3: CASSSTPPSGGYTF. Here the CDR3 DNA reads TGTGCCAGCAGTTCCACACCCCCATCCGGGGGCTACACCTTC.